The 3 T cell receptor beta chains below were found in one sample sequenced in a study of yellow fever vaccine responses in identical twins. Each CDR3 protein gets one entry after TCRdb re-called the RT-PCR reads with MiXCR. The sample holds some 20,000 distinct CDR3 sequences, 55% to 70% seen once. Sequenced material: T cells from blood (PBMCs), unsorted or a sorted subset (not recorded which), taken before or after yellow fever vaccination (not recorded which). These receptors were taken from a woman younger than 35 who received the yellow fever vaccine.

This clonotype was recorded once. The chain employs TRBV11-3 and TRBJ2-1, with D unclear. Germline V gives CDR1 SGHNT, CDR2 YENEEA. The CDR3 is 12 amino acids. Between the trimmed V and J ends, which lost 4 bases and 8 bases, there was a span of 9 bases. For the CDR3, the DNA is TGTGCCAGCAGCTACCTAGGTGATGAGCAGTTCTTC. This encodes CASSYLGDEQFF.

The J gene is TRBJ2-4, the V gene TRBV11-1; 9 bases map to TRBD1. This CDR3 comprises 15 residues. J lost 7 bases, V lost 3 bases, and 7 bases had no gene match. Germline CDR1 SGHAT, CDR2 FQDESV (reference sequence). In DNA, the CDR3 is TGTGCCAGCAGCTTTAACAGGACAGGGGTGAACATTCAGTACTTC. The encoded protein is CASSFNRTGVNIQYF.

This clonotype was seen a single time. V is TRBV4-3 and J is TRBJ2-2, with D perhaps matching TRBD1 (5 bases). Trimming stripped 1 base from V and 1 base from J, with 10 bases between. This CDR3 is built from 16 residues. Germline V gene lookup returns CDR1 LGHNA and CDR2 YSLEER. CDR3 DNA: TGCGCCAGCAGCCAAGCAACAGGATTGAACACCGGGGAGCTGTTTTTT. This codes for CASSQATGLNTGELFF.